These 16 T cell receptor beta chains originate from one sample sequenced in a study of CD8 T cells in Susac syndrome. RNA totalling roughly 0.5 to 1 ug underwent reverse transcription with random hexamers. TCRdb re-called the immunoSEQ multiplex PCR reads through MiXCR, storing one row per CDR3 protein. The sample records 150,000 to 200,000 distinct CDR3 sequences, around 94% being singletons. Input material: CD4+ T cells from PBMCs. The origin of the receptors is a human donor with Susac syndrome.

The chain uses TRBV3-1 and TRBJ2-1; TRBD1 is a possible D gene (7 bases). Germline V lookup: CDR1 LGHDT, CDR2 YNNKEL (reference sequence). CDR3 length equals 15 residues. Deletions cut 2 bases from V and 6 bases from J, with 14 bases between. CDR3 coding DNA: TGTGCCAGCAGCCAACAGGGGGGCCGACTCAATGAGCAGTTCTTC. The encoded protein is CASSQQGGRLNEQFF.

The chain employs TRBV9 and TRBJ1-6, with D uncertain. This CDR3 is 16 amino acids long. Germline-derived CDR1 and CDR2 are SGDLS and YYNGEE. Trimming cost V 2 bases and J 7 bases, with 16 bases left between them. CDR3 bases: TGTGCCAGCAGCGTGACCCAGGATCCCCTAAATTCACCCCTCCACTTT. Translation: CASSVTQDPLNSPLHF.

The chain couples TRBV5-4 to TRBJ2-7, with TRBD1 as a possible D gene (6 bases). The V gene lost 4 bases and the J gene lost 6 bases, with 14 bases spanning the gap. In germline, CDR1 is SGHNT, CDR2 YYREEE (reference sequence). The CDR3 contains 13 residues. The CDR3 is CASSGQGGGEQYF. CDR3 DNA sequence: TGTGCCAGCAGCGGACAAGGGGGTGGCGAGCAGTACTTC.

The V and J genes are TRBV19 and TRBJ1-5; no firm D call. The V and J ends lost 7 bases and 9 bases respectively, with 16 bases between them. Germline-derived CDR1 and CDR2 are LNHDA and SQIVND (reference sequence). This CDR3 spans 13 amino acids. CDR3 sequence: CASKLKGLWPQHF. In DNA, the CDR3 is TGTGCCAGTAAACTCAAGGGCCTCTGGCCCCAGCATTTT.

V usage is TRBV5-4 and J usage is TRBJ2-1, with TRBD1 matching 8 bases. Unmatched junction bases numbered 10, after V lost 0 bases and J lost 5 bases. Germline V CDR1 and CDR2: SGHNT, YYREEE (reference sequence). The CDR3 has 17 amino acids. The CDR3 nucleotides read TGTGCCAGCAGCTTGGCCAAGCCCGGACAGGGACACAATGAGCAGTTCTTC. Translated, it gives CASSLAKPGQGHNEQFF. The whole variable domain, filled in from reference TRBV5-4 and TRBJ2-1, reads ETGVTQSPTHLIKTRGQQVTLRCSSQSGHNTVSWYQQALGQGPQFIFQYYREEENGRGNFPPRFSGLQFPNYSSELNVNALELDDSALYLCASSLAKPGQGHNEQFFGPGTRLTVL.

This chain uses TRBV4-2 with TRBJ2-7; 7 bases line up with TRBD2. Germline V gives CDR1 LGHNA, CDR2 YNFKEQ. This CDR3 spans 14 amino acids. After removal of 5 bases from V and 2 bases from J, the junction contained 6 bases not matched to a gene. This CDR3 reads CASSYQRGAYEQYF. The CDR3 nucleotides read TGTGCCAGCAGCTACCAACGGGGGGCCTACGAGCAGTACTTC.

This CDR3 reads CASSQVMTGVKQFF. In nucleotides, the CDR3 is TGTGCCAGCAGCCAAGTTATGACAGGCGTTAAGCAGTTCTTC. This chain joins TRBV3-1 and TRBJ2-1; a possible D gene is TRBD1 (6 bases). The germline gives CDR1 LGHDT, CDR2 YNNKEL (reference sequence). The CDR3 is 14 residues long. Trimming pared 1 base from V and 11 bases from J, leaving 15 bases between.

The chain couples TRBV29-1 to TRBJ2-5; D may be TRBD2 (6 bases). The CDR3 covers 12 residues. Trimming left V 4 bases short and J 4 bases short, with 10 bases between. The germline CDR1 and CDR2 sequences are SQVTM and ANQGSEA. The CDR3 DNA sequence: TGCAGCGTTGGGATGGGGGGAGAGACCCAGTACTTC. It encodes CSVGMGGETQYF.

The chain has TRBV12-3 or TRBV12-4 and TRBJ1-5; D gene ambiguous. Trimming took off 5 bases at V and 7 bases at J, with 15 bases between the two ends. This CDR3 is built from 14 residues. DNA for the CDR3: TGTGCCAGCAGTCCAGAGGGAGAAAAGCAGCCCCAGCATTTT. Its translation is CASSPEGEKQPQHF.

The rearrangement joins TRBV7-2 to TRBJ2-1; no firm D call. This CDR3 is built from 13 residues. Trimming took off 5 bases at V and 8 bases at J, with 13 bases between the two ends. Germline CDR1 reads SGHTA; CDR2 reads FQGNSA. The CDR3 region has the DNA TGTGCCAGCAGCACCTACACTGCCGATGAGCAGTTCTTC. This sequence encodes CASSTYTADEQFF.

The chain uses TRBV20-1 and TRBJ2-5, with D possibly being TRBD2 (6 bases). In germline, CDR1 is DFQATT, CDR2 SNEGSKA (reference sequence). The CDR3 consists of 13 residues. V gave up 2 bases and J gave up 1 base, with 8 bases separating them. CDR3 protein: CSARLGLQETQYF. CDR3 sequence (DNA): TGCAGTGCTAGACTGGGACTCCAAGAGACCCAGTACTTC.

The V gene is TRBV20-1, the J gene TRBJ2-2; possibly TRBD1 for D (6 bases). Germline CDR1 DFQATT, CDR2 SNEGSKA (reference sequence). The CDR3 length is 15 residues. Trimming shortened V by 5 bases and J by 0 bases, and 13 bases separated the two germline ends. The CDR3 region is CSAGKTGTNTGELFF. DNA of the CDR3: TGCAGTGCTGGCAAAACAGGGACGAACACCGGGGAGCTGTTTTTT.

The gene calls are TRBV19 and TRBJ2-3; possibly TRBD1 for D (6 bases). The V gene's germline CDR1 is LNHDA and CDR2 SQIVND (reference sequence). The CDR3 spans 15 residues. The V gene lost 5 bases and the J gene lost 1 base, with 13 bases spanning the gap. CDR3 DNA: TGTGCCAGTAGTCCCCTCCAGGGGCGCACAGATACGCAGTATTTT. It codes for CASSPLQGRTDTQYF.

The V call is TRBV6-1, the J call TRBJ2-3; weak D call: TRBD2 (6 bases). Germline loops: CDR1 MNHNS, CDR2 SASEGT. V lost 4 bases and J lost 0, with 8 bases in between. The CDR3 is made up of 14 amino acids. For the CDR3, the DNA is TGTGCCAGCAGTGCGGGGGTCAGCACAGATACGCAGTATTTT. Its translation is CASSAGVSTDTQYF.

This rearrangement joins TRBV4-3 to TRBJ2-7, with D perhaps being TRBD1 or TRBD2 (6 bases each). The V end was cut by 1 base, the J end by 3 bases, with 16 bases between. CDR1 is LGHNA, CDR2 YSLEER, per germline. This CDR3 has 16 amino acids. The CDR3 DNA is TGCGCCAGCAGCCAAGCTCAATCCGGGGGCAACTACGAGCAGTACTTC. Protein sequence: CASSQAQSGGNYEQYF.

About this clonotype itself: The conserved final phenylalanine or tryptophan is absent from the CDR3, which likely points to a read error. This sequence joins TRBV5-4 and TRBJ2-6; maybe TRBD2 (5 bases). Germline values: CDR1 SGHNT, CDR2 YYREEE (reference sequence). This CDR3 region has 15 residues. V lost 4 bases and J lost 4, with 12 bases in between. The CDR3 loop is CASSIGGPGANVLTL. The DNA of the CDR3 is TGTGCCAGCAGCATCGGAGGTCCCGGGGCCAACGTCCTGACTCTC.